The subject of this entry is one TCR beta chain. This clone showed up just once. Its antigen is not yet known. Per-base quality was not reported, and no clone a single base away is much larger than it. Library generation was performed with the immunoSEQ multiplex PCR assay. For the multiplex PCR, a mixture combining 60 forward primers for TCR Vbeta segments and 13 reverse primers for TCR Jbeta segments was used. Amplification of the CDR3 region of rearranged TCR beta genes was performed with a multiplex PCR assay on genomic DNA. Amplified TCR beta libraries were sequenced as 87-base-pair reads on the Illumina HiSeq System. On the study's bioinformatics: In a later analysis, tens of millions of unique TCR beta chains were counted across the roughly 670 repertoires, and about 9.9 million of these chains were shared by at least two donors. A nearest-neighbor algorithm error-corrected the raw reads and collapsed the reads into unique sequences, merging closely related sequences to remove PCR and sequencing errors. Alignment of CDR3 sequences to IMGT reference sequences was used to assign V, D and J gene segments. For a sequence to be retained, a match of at least six nucleotides was required to both a V gene segment and a J gene segment. Rearrangements were called productive when the CDR3 lacked stop codons and stayed in frame with V and J; all others were non-productive. Following IMGT convention, CDR3 was defined as the stretch from the second conserved V-encoded cysteine up to the conserved J-encoded phenylalanine. The earlier analysis of roughly 590 of the donors excluded sequences that lacked an unambiguous match to a single V gene segment. An earlier analysis of almost 600 of the donors classified V segments as functional when productive rearrangements were above 56.7% and as segregating when the standard deviation between donors was above 5%. To diagnose cytomegalovirus status from the catalog of TCR beta chain sequences, a statistical classification framework was built. A later analysis assigned V and J genes by comparing TCR nucleotide sequences with IMGT/GENE-DB human TR gene sequences. Using the TCRdist pipeline, a later analysis assigned CDR3 sequences along with most-parsimonious VDJ recombination scenarios. A later analysis defined each TCR beta chain by its CDR3 amino acid sequence plus V-gene family, and excluded reads lacking a unique V-gene family. In a later analysis, 450 to 600 highly shared, low-generation-probability nucleotide sequences were removed to address suspected cross-contamination and a sequencing artifact. In a later analysis, a clonal expansion index was calculated for each public chain from normalized within-repertoire ranks of inferred template counts. Generation probabilities in a later analysis came from a VDJ recombination model fitted to out-of-frame rearrangements, and those results were checked against IGoR. In a later analysis, hypergeometric tests were used to score TCR-TCR, TCR-HLA and TCR-CMV co-occurrence, with a repertoire-size bias correction applied to TCR pairs. In a later analysis, false discovery rates were estimated by permuting HLA or CMV assignments 20 times. In a later analysis, co-occurring TCRs were grouped using DBSCAN, with TCRdist sequence similarity added in when clustering inside HLA-allele-positive subsets. Repertoires with fewer than 30,000 or more than 120,000 public chains were left out of co-occurrence clustering, as were about 5 repertoires with anomalous nucleotide sharing. TCRdb mirrors the immuneACCESS table, restricted to in-frame sequences. Some clones are absent from its copies; in checked studies, under half trace to an unresolved V gene, and the reason for the others is unknown. V, J and clone size derive from that table, while D and trimming were established from the DNA sequence. The sample data list 55,000 to 65,000 clones, and about 89% of these were observed just once. The leading ten clones occupy 1.5% of the sample.

The cohort consisted of more than 650 healthy bone marrow donors. All cohort members were sampled while nominally healthy, although unrecorded immune exposures were likely present. The donor was CMV seropositive and belonged to the group of about 290 seropositive cohort members. Each donor provided a peripheral blood sample, and peripheral blood mononuclear cells were used for TCR beta sequencing. The Qiagen DNeasy Blood Extraction Kit was used to extract genomic DNA from the blood cell samples. In the germline V gene, CDR1 corresponds to SGHTA and CDR2 to FQGNSA. From cysteine to phenylalanine, the CDR3 is 14 amino acids long. Only the CDR3 DNA stays, 42 bases, in frame from base 1. Relative to germline, V is 0 bases shorter and J is 4 bases shorter, with 7 bases between their ends. The data were obtained in a study of cytomegalovirus exposure and HLA in healthy donors (dated by TCRdb to about 2017). In the study overall: An earlier analysis of 587 of the donors reported about 260 Gb of sequence data and some 110 million unique TCR beta sequences obtained from around 180 million T cells. A later analysis re-examined previously published TCR beta repertoires from several hundred donors and added high-resolution HLA genotyping to investigate patterns of TCR occurrence. HLA typing covered class I and class II loci at four-digit resolution. Using immunosequencing, the study profiled T cell repertoires from 640 or so subjects and related those repertoires to cytomegalovirus serostatus. The number of donors typed differed by locus, with roughly 629-640 for A, B, C, DRB1 and DQB1, over 500 for DQA1, approximately 570 for DPA1, and 450 to 480 for DPB1. A later genetic analysis used genome-wide SNP genotypes for 398 of the 666 donors, treating that subset as a discovery cohort. Roughly five DR-DQ haplotypes were handled as single units for association and clustering because linkage in the cohort was strong. The study aimed to test whether signatures of past pathogen exposure could be identified by cataloging public T cell receptors. Across 300 to 500 genotyped donors of the cohort, an average of 235,054 unique TCR beta nucleotide sequences per donor were sequenced, and approximately 19% of those sequences were non-productive. The later analysis used no new phenotypic data to find candidate immune exposures, relying instead on TCR beta sequences and their occurrence across donors. In addition to the first cohort of roughly 670 subjects, a separate validation cohort of around 110 different subjects was used. Approximately 300 gigabases of sequencing data and 75 million to 85 million unique TCR sequences made up an early release that covered 500 to 700 HLA-typed donors. To decide whether each TCR beta V gene segment behaved as functional or pseudogenic, an earlier analysis of some 570 of the donors relied on high-throughput TCR beta sequencing. All discovery cohort repertoires had been generated using a single sequencing platform. The study combined high-throughput TCR immunosequencing, statistical association of individual TCRs with disease status, and machine learning to predict cytomegalovirus infection status. Of the 300 to 450 genotyped donors, 65% to 90% fell in the genetic ancestry cluster associated with self-reported Caucasian donors. Donor age, sex, ethnicity and CMV serostatus were compiled together with the repertoire data.

Broader findings and caveats from the paper: The classifier was reported to diagnose cytomegalovirus status with high specificity and sensitivity in both the original and validation cohorts. An association between a missense DCLRE1C variant and V-gene and J-gene trimming of TCR beta chains was found in a later genetic analysis and replicated in an independent cohort. Across donors, most TCR sequences were observed very rarely, whereas some public TCRs were present in many individuals. In a later analysis, most CMV-associated TCR beta chains were found to appear HLA-restricted, with HLA associations seemingly driven largely by CMV exposure. Specific HLA alleles were associated with 15,000 to 20,000 TCR beta sequences at a false discovery rate of 0.05 in a later analysis. In the study, about 150 TCR beta chains were listed as associated with cytomegalovirus. In a later genetic analysis, fewer N-insertions in productive TCRs were reported among donors in an Asian-associated ancestry cluster than the approximately 710-donor mean. Correlated functional status among segregating V segments might be attributable to linkage disequilibrium, but an unknown experimental factor could not be ruled out. In a later analysis, TCR association rates were found to vary across HLA loci, with the most associated TCRs seen for DRB1 alleles and the fewest for HLA-C alleles. In this cohort, only TCR beta chains were sequenced, and detectable features were limited by the absence of alpha or paired-chain data. The earlier analysis of 587 of the donors excluded some 15 rarely observed V segments, including chromosome 9 orphons, because counts were too low. In a later analysis, HLA-associated TCR beta chains showed more clonal expansion and lower generation probabilities than non-associated chains that were equally common. Assigning TCR associations to individual alleles was difficult when HLA alleles, especially DR and DQ, strongly co-occurred. Some IMGT-functional V segments, including TRBV6-2 and TRBV6-3, could not be distinguished by the 87-base-pair reads and were therefore excluded. A further reported finding was that TCR beta sequences accurately predicted the HLA-A and HLA-B alleles for most subjects in the first cohort. Broadly in line with IMGT annotations, most TCR beta V segments showed up in productive rearrangements about 90% or about 30% of the time in an earlier analysis of around 550 of the donors. For the cohort, immune exposure information was limited to CMV serostatus. In vitro tests confirmed that a few of the cytomegalovirus-associated TCR beta chains recognize cytomegalovirus antigens. The presence/absence analyses assumed that sequencing depth was roughly uniform across donors, and that assumption may not be true. The sequencing pipeline was judged likely to have produced a cluster of highly shared sequence variants as a technical artifact. The authors suggested that the approach could potentially be generalized to other disease states and immunological phenotypes. In a later analysis, several top co-occurrence clusters were reported to appear linked to parvovirus B19, influenza, CMV and Epstein-Barr virus. HLA typing was unavailable for some donors at each locus, so association tests used only the typed subset.

This TCR derives from a man in his thirties or forties in good health and CMV-seropositive. The sample taken for sequencing was PBMCs. The sequence is built from TRBV7-2 and TRBJ1-5, with the D gene too uncertain to name. The nucleotides read TGTGCCAGCAGCTTAGCGGCGGGAAATCAGCCCCAGCATTTT. Its protein reads: CASSLAAGNQPQHF.